Presented here are 24 T cell receptor beta chains from one specimen sequenced in a study of OX40 agonist ivuxolimab in advanced cancers. Some clones are missing from TCRdb's copy, which holds only in-frame ones; the method was immunoSEQ multiplex PCR. Found here are 75,000 to 100,000 clones, about nine tenths of them singletons; the top ten hold roughly 5.5%. Source: CD4+ or CD8+ T cells sorted from blood, taken in a trial of the OX40 agonist ivuxolimab. These receptors came from an adult with an advanced solid tumor such as melanoma, head and neck, liver or kidney cancer.

This clone was detected only once. The chain combines TRBV5-4 with TRBJ2-1; D not resolved. The CDR3 spans 12 residues. Germline V gene data show CDR1 as SGHNT and CDR2 as YYREEE (reference sequence). Trimming pared 4 bases from V and 15 bases from J, leaving 17 bases between. CDR3 DNA: TGTGCCAGCAGCCTCGACTTGACCGGACGGTTCTTC. It yields the protein CASSLDLTGRFF.

This chain uses TRBV5-6 with TRBJ1-6, with TRBD1 matching over 7 bases. Germline trimming cut 3 bases from V and 0 bases from J; bases unmatched to any gene: 0. Germline V gene lookup returns CDR1 SGHDT and CDR2 YYEEEE. CDR3 length: 15 residues. In DNA, the CDR3 is TGTGCCAGCAGCTACAGGGGCTCCTATAATTCACCCCTCCACTTT. Translating it yields CASSYRGSYNSPLHF. The whole variable domain, filled in from reference TRBV5-6 and TRBJ1-6, reads DAGVTQSPTHLIKTRGQQVTLRCSPKSGHDTVSWYQQALGQGPQFIFQYYEEEERQRGNFPDRFSGHQFPNYSSELNVNALLLGDSALYLCASSYRGSYNSPLHFGNGTRLTVT.

The chain links TRBV10-3 to TRBJ1-5; tentative D call: TRBD1 (5 bases). The ends were cut back, 3 bases at V and 2 bases at J, with 8 bases in the middle. Looked up from germline, CDR1 is ENHRY and CDR2 is SYGVKD. The CDR3 contains 14 residues. The CDR3 sequence: CAISEWGGNQPQHF. The CDR3 bases are TGTGCCATCAGTGAATGGGGGGGCAATCAGCCCCAGCATTTT.

There are a few counts of this clone. V and J are TRBV11-3 and TRBJ2-7, with D possibly TRBD1 on 5 matching bases. Looked up from germline, CDR1 is SGHNT and CDR2 is YENEEA. There are 14 residues in the CDR3. V lost 0 bases and J 6 bases, leaving 12 bases between the germline ends. CDR3 sequence (DNA): TGTGCCAGCAGCTTAGACAGGGAAGCAGGCGAGCAGTACTTC. This sequence encodes CASSLDREAGEQYF.

The chain recombines TRBV2 with TRBJ2-2; D may be TRBD1 or TRBD2 (5 bases each). This CDR3 has 14 residues. CDR1 is SNHLY and CDR2 is FYNNEI in the germline V gene. Trimming stripped 4 bases from V and 2 bases from J, with 8 bases between. DNA for the CDR3: TGTGCCAGCAGTGTACGGGGCAACACCGGGGAGCTGTTTTTT. Protein sequence: CASSVRGNTGELFF.

The rearrangement uses TRBV7-2 and TRBJ2-7; the match to TRBD2 covers 7 bases. Trimming took 1 base from V and 13 from J; bases not matched to a gene: 16. Per germline, CDR1 SGHTA and CDR2 FQGNSA. The CDR3 is made up of 15 amino acids. CDR3 bases: TGTGCCAGCAGCTTAGACTCGGGCGGGAGACCCCCTATCTACTTC. Protein sequence: CASSLDSGGRPPIYF.

The genes are TRBV7-9 and TRBJ1-1; TRBD1 aligns across 11 bases. The CDR3 is 16 residues long. Trimming at V came to 5 bases and at J to 5 bases, leaving 10 bases not matched to a gene. Germline values: CDR1 SEHNR, CDR2 FQNEAQ (reference sequence). Here the CDR3 DNA reads TGTGCCAGCAGCCGGACAGGGGGCGAGAGGAGAACTGAAGCTTTCTTT. It is translated as CASSRTGGERRTEAFF.

V usage is TRBV9 and J usage is TRBJ1-2; D is unclear. Trimming stripped 4 bases from V and 6 bases from J, with 4 bases between. This CDR3 comprises 10 residues. Germline CDR1 SGDLS, CDR2 YYNGEE. The CDR3 reads CASSSDGYTF. In DNA, the CDR3 is TGTGCCAGCAGCTCCGATGGCTACACCTTC.

The V and J genes are TRBV10-3 and TRBJ2-7; D is undetermined. Looked up from germline, CDR1 is ENHRY and CDR2 is SYGVKD. The length of the CDR3 is 11 residues. V lost 6 bases, J lost 4 bases, and 7 bases lay in between. The CDR3 bases are TGTGCCATCAGGGGCCGATACGAGCAGTACTTC. Protein product: CAIRGRYEQYF.

The chain combines TRBV4-2 with TRBJ1-4, with D perhaps matching TRBD1 (5 bases). This CDR3 spans 13 amino acids. Between the trimmed V and J ends, which lost 0 bases and 10 bases, there was a span of 9 bases. Germline V CDR1 and CDR2: LGHNA, YNFKEQ. CDR3 sequence reads: CASSQDEGRKLFF. As DNA, the CDR3 is TGTGCCAGCAGCCAAGACGAGGGACGAAAACTGTTTTTT.

The CDR3 nucleotides read TGTGCCAGCAGCTTGGTACAGGGTAACTATGGCTACACCTTC. Translated: CASSLVQGNYGYTF. V usage is TRBV5-6 and J usage is TRBJ1-2; possible D gene TRBD1, 6 bases. The CDR3 spans 14 residues. V lost 0 bases and J 1 base, leaving 7 bases between the germline ends. Germline loops: CDR1 SGHDT, CDR2 YYEEEE.

The chain carries TRBV29-1 and TRBJ1-2, with 10 bases identical to TRBD1. V shed 5 bases, J shed 3 bases, and the junction held 9 bases outside the gene matches. The CDR3 has 15 amino acids. Germline V lookup: CDR1 SQVTM, CDR2 ANQGSEA. CDR3 sequence reads: CSVLPGQGFDYGYTF. The CDR3 DNA is TGCAGCGTTCTTCCGGGACAGGGGTTCGACTATGGCTACACCTTC. Supplemented by reference TRBV29-1 and TRBJ1-2, the full variable domain reads SAVISQKPSRDICQRGTSLTIQCQVDSQVTMMFWYRQQPGQSLTLIATANQGSEATYESGFVIDKFPISRPNLTFSTLTVSNMSPEDSSIYLCSVLPGQGFDYGYTFGSGTRLTVV.

The rearrangement joins TRBV4-1 to TRBJ1-1, with 7 bases that match TRBD1. The CDR3 extends over 17 amino acids. V shed 2 bases, J shed 1 base, and the junction held 10 bases outside the gene matches. The germline V gene has CDR1 MGHRA and CDR2 YSYEKL. CDR3 sequence: CASSQLDRWGRNTEAFF. CDR3 DNA: TGCGCCAGCAGCCAACTGGACAGGTGGGGAAGGAACACTGAAGCTTTCTTT.

The chain is built from TRBV4-1 and TRBJ1-5, with 8 bases aligning to TRBD1. CDR1 is MGHRA and CDR2 is YSYEKL in the germline V gene. This CDR3 has 13 amino acids. The V gene end was trimmed by 6 bases and the J gene end by 9 bases; junction bases not matched to a gene: 7. For the CDR3, the DNA is TGCGCCAGCAGTTTCGACAGGGGTCGGCCCCAGCATTTT. This encodes CASSFDRGRPQHF.

The rearrangement links TRBV7-9 to TRBJ1-2; 11 nucleotides line up with TRBD1. The V segment lost 3 bases and the J segment 4 bases; nucleotides outside the gene matches: 13. Germline values: CDR1 SEHNR, CDR2 FQNEAQ (reference sequence). This CDR3 contains 18 residues. The CDR3 protein is CASSFDKTPGTGGYGYTF. The CDR3, as DNA: TGTGCCAGCAGCTTTGACAAAACTCCCGGGACAGGGGGCTATGGCTACACCTTC.

The chain combines TRBV6-1 with TRBJ1-3; the D is unclear. Trimming shortened V by 1 base and J by 1 base, and 8 bases separated the two germline ends. The CDR3 spans 15 residues. Germline values: CDR1 MNHNS, CDR2 SASEGT. CDR3 loop: CASSEGGGSGNTIYF. The CDR3 nucleotides read TGTGCCAGCAGTGAAGGAGGAGGGTCTGGAAACACCATATATTTT.

The genes are TRBV9 and TRBJ2-3, with TRBD2 matching 7 bases. This CDR3 is 15 amino acids long. V shed 0 bases and J 4 bases; nucleotides not matched to a gene: 5. Germline V gene lookup returns CDR1 SGDLS and CDR2 YYNGEE. In nucleotides, the CDR3 is TGTGCCAGCAGCGTAGAGGTGGGAGGGCCAGATACGCAGTATTTT. It specifies CASSVEVGGPDTQYF.

The gene calls are TRBV5-1 and TRBJ1-5, with D possibly matching TRBD1 (5 bases). V was pared by 4 bases and J by 4 bases, with 15 bases between. CDR3 size: 15 residues. Germline CDR1 SGHRS, CDR2 YFSETQ. CDR3 sequence: CASSVTPGKNQPQHF. The CDR3 nucleotides are TGCGCCAGCAGCGTTACCCCAGGGAAGAATCAGCCCCAGCATTTT.

The V gene is TRBV4-1, the J gene TRBJ2-1; D uncertain. From germline, CDR1 is MGHRA and CDR2 YSYEKL. Between the trimmed V and J ends, which lost 0 bases and 4 bases, there was a span of 7 bases. The CDR3 loop spans 14 amino acids. The CDR3 coding sequence is TGCGCCAGCAGCCAAGAAAGCAGGTACAATGAGCAGTTCTTC. Translation gives CASSQESRYNEQFF.

This clone appeared a single time. The rearrangement uses TRBV9 and TRBJ2-1; the D gene is possibly TRBD2 (5 bases). Trimming left V 0 bases short and J 10 bases short, with 23 bases between. CDR3 size: 17 residues. Per germline, CDR1 SGDLS and CDR2 YYNGEE. CDR3 region: CASSVALGVRDLKEQFF. The CDR3 nucleotides read TGTGCCAGCAGCGTAGCTCTTGGGGTCCGGGATTTAAAGGAGCAGTTCTTC.

As to this clone: The germline gene is not matched at one end of the junction; a read error may be the cause. The J gene is TRBJ2-5, the V gene TRBV10-1; 10 positions match TRBD1. The CDR3 runs 15 residues. Germline V lookup: CDR1 WNHNN, CDR2 SYGVQD (reference sequence). The CDR3 DNA is TGCGCCGGCAGAGACAGGGGGCTTAACCAAGAGACCCAGTACTTC. Translating gives CAGRDRGLNQETQYF.

V gene TRBV5-6 combines with J gene TRBJ2-7, with 7 bases that match TRBD1. The V gene's germline CDR1 is SGHDT and CDR2 YYEEEE. The CDR3 runs 14 residues. V was pared by 3 bases and J by 2 bases, with 5 bases of the junction left unmatched. CDR3 loop: CASSYQGVPYEQYF. The CDR3 DNA is TGTGCCAGCAGCTATCAGGGGGTGCCCTACGAGCAGTACTTC.

This chain connects TRBV2 to TRBJ2-1; TRBD2 matches at 9 bases. The CDR3 contains 17 residues. CDR1 SNHLY and CDR2 FYNNEI come from the germline V gene. V lost 6 bases and J lost 0; bases outside the gene matches: 9. The CDR3 DNA reads TGTGCCAGCAGGGGCGGGAGGGGCCAGAGCTCCTACAATGAGCAGTTCTTC. The encoded protein is CASRGGRGQSSYNEQFF.

This clone was counted only a few times. The chain joins TRBV27 to TRBJ1-1; D uncertain. V shed 0 bases and J shed 3 bases, with 5 bases lying between them. The CDR3 is made up of 13 amino acids. From germline, CDR1 is MNHEY and CDR2 SMNVEV (reference sequence). CDR3 loop: CASSLSIYTEAFF. CDR3 bases: TGTGCCAGCAGTTTATCAATCTACACTGAAGCTTTCTTT.